This TCR beta chain was profiled in a study of T cell repertoires in cytomegalovirus infection. Per germline, CDR1 SGHAT and CDR2 FQNNGV. The J segment lost 2 bases and the V segment lost 0 bases, leaving 3 bases of the junction unmatched. The CDR3 is 16 amino acids. In the case of this clonotype: Its antigen is currently unknown.

From the reads, TCRdb called clonotypes with MiXCR, one entry per CDR3 protein. Among around 300,000 distinct CDR3 sequences listed, around a quarter were seen once. This clonotype was sampled from a human donor in good health (CMV status not recorded). Some clones in this sample may be carry-over from other donors' samples. V gene TRBV11-2 combines with J gene TRBJ2-7; the match to TRBD2 covers 11 bases. Material: cultured PBMCs, obtained from culture after CMV antigen stimulation. The CDR3 spells CASSLDTSGSTYEQYF. The CDR3 DNA is TGTGCCAGCAGCTTAGATACTAGCGGGAGTACCTACGAGCAGTACTTC.